This is a list of T cell receptor beta chains from one sample in a study of OX40 agonist ivuxolimab in advanced cancers. Profiled with immunoSEQ multiplex PCR; TCRdb holds only in-frame clones, not every one. The data hold some 37,000 clones, with about 87% observed a single time. Specimen: CD4+ or CD8+ T cells sorted from blood, collected in a trial of the OX40 agonist ivuxolimab. The receptors come from an adult with an advanced solid tumor such as melanoma, head and neck, liver or kidney cancer. The CDR3 runs from the conserved cysteine through the conserved F or W. The D gene is left open where the match is weak. Some rows have no size entry. The others give once, few or many, or a class for an expanded clone.

cdr3_aa	cdr3_nt	d_call	clone_size	v_call	j_call
CASSPGLAGGRRDTQYF	TGTGCCAGCTCACCAGGACTAGCGGGGGGTCGTCGGGATACGCAGTATTTT	TRBD2	NA	TRBV18	TRBJ2-3
CASYGLGTASQYF	TGTGCCTCCTACGGGCTGGGGACGGCTTCGCAGTATTTT	NA	NA	TRBV2	TRBJ2-3
CASSYLRGWDPDTQYF	TGTGCCAGCAGTTACCTCAGGGGGTGGGACCCAGATACGCAGTATTTT	TRBD1	once	TRBV6-5	TRBJ2-3
CASSPGSNTEAFF	TGTGCCAGCTCACCAGGGTCAAACACTGAAGCTTTCTTT	NA	NA	TRBV18	TRBJ1-1
CASSPLPGQGNF	TGTGCCAGCTCACCACTACCGGGACAGGGAAACTTT	TRBD1	once	TRBV18	TRBJ1-3
CASRQKYNEQFF	TGTGCCAGCCGACAAAAATACAATGAGCAGTTCTTC	NA	NA	TRBV19	TRBJ2-1
CASSKDRGWNTEAFF	TGTGCCAGCAGTAAGGACAGGGGGTGGAACACTGAAGCTTTCTTT	TRBD1	NA	TRBV6-5	TRBJ1-1
CASSFYLGNTIYF	TGTGCCAGCAGCTTCTACCTCGGAAACACCATATATTTT	NA	NA	TRBV7-8	TRBJ1-3
CASSYRDPGETQYF	TGTGCCAGCAGTTACAGGGACCCAGGAGAGACCCAGTACTTC	NA	NA	TRBV6-5	TRBJ2-5
CASSFWGETQYF	TGTGCCAGCAGCTTCTGGGGGGAGACCCAGTACTTC	NA	NA	TRBV5-5	TRBJ2-5
CASSLAANTDTQYF	TGTGCTAGCAGCTTAGCGGCCAACACAGATACGCAGTATTTT	NA	NA	TRBV7-7	TRBJ2-3
CASRRQGIPPDTQYF	TGTGCCAGTAGACGACAGGGTATTCCCCCAGATACGCAGTATTTT	TRBD1	NA	TRBV19	TRBJ2-3
CASGTTGGYTF	TGTGCCAGCGGGACCACGGGGGGCTACACCTTC	NA	NA	TRBV28	TRBJ1-2
CAWKRGEGYTF	TGTGCCTGGAAAAGGGGCGAGGGCTACACCTTC	NA	NA	TRBV30	TRBJ1-2
CASSLGTVGLGSAEQFF	TGTGCCAGCAGCTTAGGAACAGTGGGACTAGGATCGGCTGAGCAGTTCTTC	TRBD2	NA	TRBV7-2	TRBJ2-1
CASSQLWGSSGGLQETQYF	TGCGCCAGCAGCCAACTCTGGGGTTCTAGCGGGGGGTTGCAAGAGACCCAGTACTTC	TRBD2	NA	TRBV4-1	TRBJ2-5
CASSRSGGAPTGELFF	TGTGCCAGCAGTCGTAGCGGGGGGGCGCCCACCGGGGAGCTGTTTTTT	TRBD2	once	TRBV6-6	TRBJ2-2
CASRRGGLGNSGANVLTF	TGTGCCAGCAGGCGAGGGGGGCTTGGAAACTCTGGGGCCAACGTCCTGACTTTC	NA	NA	TRBV7-9	TRBJ2-6
CASSTDREAFF	TGTGCCAGCAGCACAGACCGTGAAGCTTTCTTT	NA	NA	TRBV6-5	TRBJ1-1
CASAKGRTGGGSGNTIYF	TGTGCCAGCGCCAAGGGCCGGACAGGGGGCGGCTCTGGAAACACCATATATTTT	TRBD1	NA	TRBV2	TRBJ1-3
CASSIWSPLGDNEQFF	TGTGCCAGTAGTATATGGTCCCCCTTGGGAGACAATGAGCAGTTCTTC	NA	NA	TRBV19	TRBJ2-1
CASSFVGEGYNEQFF	TGCGCCAGCAGCTTTGTGGGAGAAGGGTACAATGAGCAGTTCTTC	NA	NA	TRBV5-1	TRBJ2-1
CASSLVSSPLHF	TGTGCCAGCAGCTTAGTCTCATCACCCCTCCACTTT	NA	few	TRBV7-2	TRBJ1-6
CASSRLAGGYNEQFF	TGTGCCAGCAGCCGACTAGCGGGGGGGTACAATGAGCAGTTCTTC	TRBD2	few	TRBV2	TRBJ2-1
CASSRGRGAATGELFF	TGTGCCAGTAGCCGTGGGAGGGGGGCGGCCACCGGGGAGCTGTTTTTT	NA	NA	TRBV19	TRBJ2-2
CASSRLAGVTYNEQFF	TGTGCCAGTAGTCGGCTAGCGGGGGTTACCTACAATGAGCAGTTCTTC	TRBD2	NA	TRBV19	TRBJ2-1
CASTNDLGGYTF	TGTGCCAGCACCAACGACCTCGGTGGCTACACCTTC	NA	NA	TRBV28	TRBJ1-2
CASSLAGGRGDTQYF	TGTGCCAGCAGTCTAGCGGGGGGCCGGGGAGATACGCAGTATTTT	TRBD2	NA	TRBV6-4	TRBJ2-3
CASSILQGVGTEAFF	TGTGCCAGCAGCATATTACAGGGGGTCGGGACTGAAGCTTTCTTT	TRBD1	NA	TRBV7-8	TRBJ1-1
CASSTNRGHSGNTIYF	TGTGCCAGCAGCACTAACAGGGGTCACTCTGGAAACACCATATATTTT	TRBD1	NA	TRBV5-8	TRBJ1-3
CASSRTRQGVQETQYF	TGCGCCAGCAGCCGAACCCGACAGGGGGTTCAAGAGACCCAGTACTTC	TRBD1	NA	TRBV4-1	TRBJ2-5
CATNSRGSGTDTQYF	TGTGCCACCAACAGCAGGGGTAGCGGCACAGATACGCAGTATTTT	NA	NA	TRBV15	TRBJ2-3
CASRMEGVGSYEQYF	TGTGCCAGCAGGATGGAGGGGGTTGGCTCCTACGAGCAGTACTTC	NA	NA	TRBV2	TRBJ2-7
CASSGRGNQPQHF	TGTGCCAGCAGTGGGAGGGGAAATCAGCCCCAGCATTTT	NA	few	TRBV6-1	TRBJ1-5
CATSRGGRGEPQHF	TGTGCCACCAGCAGAGGCGGCAGGGGGGAGCCCCAGCATTTT	TRBD1	NA	TRBV15	TRBJ1-5
CASSPGTGVTSPLHF	TGTGCCAGCTCACCCGGGACAGGGGTAACTTCACCCCTCCACTTT	TRBD1	NA	TRBV2	TRBJ1-6
CASSLGRPSEQYF	TGTGCCAGCAGCTTAGGCAGACCCTCTGAGCAGTACTTC	NA	NA	TRBV7-2	TRBJ2-7
CASRRETQYF	TGTGCCAGCAGACGAGAGACCCAGTACTTC	NA	NA	TRBV2	TRBJ2-5
CASSEGGTGDHGYTF	TGTGCCAGCAGTGAAGGGGGGACAGGGGATCATGGCTACACCTTC	TRBD1	NA	TRBV2	TRBJ1-2
CASSLQVNYGYTF	TGTGCCAGCAGCTTACAAGTTAACTATGGCTACACCTTC	NA	few	TRBV7-3	TRBJ1-2
CASSGWTSGSYNEQFF	TGTGCCAGCAGTGGGTGGACTAGCGGGTCCTACAATGAGCAGTTCTTC	TRBD2	NA	TRBV25-1	TRBJ2-1
CASSSNALETQYF	TGTGCCAGCAGCTCCAACGCCTTGGAGACCCAGTACTTC	NA	NA	TRBV7-9	TRBJ2-5
CASSPAFRKNIQYF	TGTGCCAGCTCACCAGCATTCAGAAAAAACATTCAGTACTTC	NA	few	TRBV18	TRBJ2-4
CASSLVSLSALGGTEAFF	TGTGCCAGCAGCTTAGTTTCCCTCAGTGCGCTCGGGGGCACTGAAGCTTTCTTT	NA	NA	TRBV7-9	TRBJ1-1
CASSLDPSGGTRNF	TGTGCCAGCAGCTTGGATCCTAGCGGGGGGACGAGGAACTTC	TRBD2	NA	TRBV5-4	TRBJ2-7
CASSIVVRETSGFGKQFF	TGTGCCAGTAGTATAGTGGTGAGAGAGACTAGCGGATTCGGAAAGCAGTTCTTC	TRBD2	NA	TRBV19	TRBJ2-1
CASSPRGGETQYF	TGTGCCAGCTCACCACGCGGGGGAGAGACCCAGTACTTC	TRBD2	once	TRBV18	TRBJ2-5
CASSSGGVAKNIQYF	TGTGCCAGCAGTAGCGGGGGGGTAGCCAAAAACATTCAGTACTTC	TRBD2	NA	TRBV2	TRBJ2-4
CASSYRTSGRGSEQYF	TGTGCCAGCAGTTACCGGACTAGCGGGAGGGGAAGCGAGCAGTACTTC	TRBD2	NA	TRBV6-5	TRBJ2-7
CASSLVVAGAQETQYF	TGCGCCAGCAGCTTGGTAGTAGCGGGAGCCCAAGAGACCCAGTACTTC	TRBD2	NA	TRBV5-1	TRBJ2-5